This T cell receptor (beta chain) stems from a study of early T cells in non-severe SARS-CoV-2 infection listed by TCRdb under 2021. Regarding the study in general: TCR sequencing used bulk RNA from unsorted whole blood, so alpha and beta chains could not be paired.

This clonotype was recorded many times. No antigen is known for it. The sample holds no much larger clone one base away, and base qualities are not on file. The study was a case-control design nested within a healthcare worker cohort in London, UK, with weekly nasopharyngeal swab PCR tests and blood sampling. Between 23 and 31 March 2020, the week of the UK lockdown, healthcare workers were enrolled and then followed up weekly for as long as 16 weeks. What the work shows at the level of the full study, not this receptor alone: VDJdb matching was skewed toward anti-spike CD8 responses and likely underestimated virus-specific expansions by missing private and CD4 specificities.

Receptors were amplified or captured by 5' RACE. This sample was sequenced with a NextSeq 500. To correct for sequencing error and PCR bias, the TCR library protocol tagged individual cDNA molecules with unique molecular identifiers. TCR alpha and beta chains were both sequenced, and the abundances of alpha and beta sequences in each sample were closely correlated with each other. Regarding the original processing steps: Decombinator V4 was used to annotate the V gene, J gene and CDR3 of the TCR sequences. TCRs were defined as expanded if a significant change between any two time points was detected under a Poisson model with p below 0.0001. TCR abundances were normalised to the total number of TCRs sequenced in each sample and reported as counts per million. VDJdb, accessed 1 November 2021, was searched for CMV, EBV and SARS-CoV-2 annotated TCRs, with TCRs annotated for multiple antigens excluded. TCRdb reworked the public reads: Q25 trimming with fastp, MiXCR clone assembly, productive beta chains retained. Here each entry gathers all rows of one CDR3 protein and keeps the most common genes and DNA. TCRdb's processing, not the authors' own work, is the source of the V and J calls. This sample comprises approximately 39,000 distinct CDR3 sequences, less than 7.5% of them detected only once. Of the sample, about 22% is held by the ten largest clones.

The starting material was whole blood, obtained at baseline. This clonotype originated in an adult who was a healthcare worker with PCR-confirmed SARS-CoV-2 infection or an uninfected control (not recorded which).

The CDR3: CASSSGVTEAFF. Here is the DNA: TGTGCCAGCAGTAGTGGGGTCACTGAAGCTTTCTTT. The sequence links TRBV28 to TRBJ1-1; there is no confident call for the D gene. V lost 5 bases and J lost 4 bases; the stretch between them is 8 bases long. The CDR3 covers 12 residues, taking in both the cysteine and the phenylalanine. Here the CDR3 DNA is all that survives: 36 bases in frame from base 1. For CDR1 and CDR2, the germline V gene lists MDHEN and SYDVKM.